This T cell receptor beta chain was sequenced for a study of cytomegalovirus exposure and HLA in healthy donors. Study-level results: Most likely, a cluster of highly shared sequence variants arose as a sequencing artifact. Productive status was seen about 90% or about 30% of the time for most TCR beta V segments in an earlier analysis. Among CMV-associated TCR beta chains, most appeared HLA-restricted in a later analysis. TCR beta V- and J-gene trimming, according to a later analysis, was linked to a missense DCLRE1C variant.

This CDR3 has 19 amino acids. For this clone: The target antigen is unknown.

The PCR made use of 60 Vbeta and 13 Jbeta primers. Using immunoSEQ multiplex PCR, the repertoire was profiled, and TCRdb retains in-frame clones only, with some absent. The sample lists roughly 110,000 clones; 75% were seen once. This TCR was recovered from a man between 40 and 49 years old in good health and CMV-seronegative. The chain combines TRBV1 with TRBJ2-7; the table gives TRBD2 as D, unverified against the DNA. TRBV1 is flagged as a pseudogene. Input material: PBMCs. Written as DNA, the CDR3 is TGCACCAGCAGGATAAACGGGACTAGCGGGGACCCACCAATCTACGAGCAGTACTTC. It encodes CTSRINGTSGDPPIYEQYF.